This T cell receptor (beta chain) was sequenced for a study of tumor-infiltrating lymphocytes in primary liver carcinoma. Study-wide background: The cohort consisted of patients whose primary liver carcinoma was surgically resected. Sample yields, roughly 3.65 to 8 million productive TCRbeta reads, were similar across the tissue types.

A primer in the constant region served to generate TCR beta cDNA from approximately 460 ng of total RNA. Library construction for TCR beta comprised three nested multiplex PCR rounds performed with slightly modified ARM-PCR. A C-beta reverse primer was combined with TRBV1-TRBV30 forward primers in the first two PCR rounds, and each round had 10 cycles. TCRdb re-analysed the multiplex PCR reads in MiXCR, keeping a single row per CDR3 protein. The repertoire consists of about 310,000 distinct CDR3 sequences, with roughly three fifths occurring once and the leading ten covering over 15%. V lost 6 bases and J lost 4; bases outside the gene matches: 9. Germline V gives CDR1 SGHDN, CDR2 FVKESK. This CDR3 is built from 15 residues. This clonotype was detected many times. Blood RNA originated from unsorted whole blood, with germline DNA additionally extracted.

This chain uses TRBV14 with TRBJ2-1; 7 bases line up with TRBD2. The sample was peripheral blood. The clonotype was recovered from a woman aged 25 to 39 with primary liver carcinoma and hepatitis B virus infection. Written as DNA, the CDR3 is TGTGCCAGCAGTCCTCAGCGGGGAGCGTACAATGAGCAGTTCTTC. This translates into CASSPQRGAYNEQFF.